This TCR beta chain was captured by sequencing in a study of shared clonotypes between healthy human individuals. Study conclusions and caveats: The authors expected sequencing depth to affect clonotype sharing among donors.

Details on this clone: Its antigen is unidentified.

Running of the assay took place at deep level. Replicate PCRs run on sorted subsets employed approximately 0.2 ug DNA, roughly 30,000 T cell genomes. The method was immunoSEQ multiplex PCR; TCRdb's version includes in-frame clones alone and lacks a portion of them. The sample carries about 380,000 clones, 90% to 97% recorded once. V was trimmed by 6 bases and J by 0 bases, leaving 6 bases between them. This CDR3 spans 12 amino acids. The germline CDR1 and CDR2 sequences are SGHNT and YENEEA. Sequenced material: memory CD8+ T cells sorted from blood. Subset meaning: CD45RO+ cells pooled with CCR7-negative TemRA cells. This sequence was found in a man aged 25-45 years in good health. The chain uses TRBV11-3 and TRBJ2-7; D not certain. For the CDR3, the DNA is TGTGCCAGCAGGGTTAGCTCCTACGAGCAGTACTTC. Protein product: CASRVSSYEQYF.